This TCR beta chain was captured by sequencing in a study of CD8 T cells in Susac syndrome. This clonotype is a singleton in its sample. Per germline, CDR1 SQVTM and CDR2 ANQGSEA. The V and J ends lost 8 bases and 2 bases respectively, with 9 bases between them. This CDR3 contains 11 residues. Reverse transcription of about 0.5 to 1 ug RNA was carried out with random hexamers. Each CDR3 protein is one row after TCRdb ran MiXCR on the immunoSEQ multiplex PCR reads. The profile shows about 71,000 distinct CDR3 sequences, 95% to 96% of them singletons. The chain is built from TRBV29-1 and TRBJ1-2; TRBD1 is a possible D gene (6 bases). The receptor's source is a human donor with multiple sclerosis. Sequencing was carried out using CD4+ T cells from PBMCs. CDR3 amino acids: CSTDRNYGYTF. The CDR3 nucleotides read TGCAGCACAGACAGGAACTATGGCTACACCTTC.